This note documents a single T cell receptor (beta chain) sequence. Its antigen is unknown. No base-level quality is on record; no much larger clone is a single base apart. This sample is part of a study of shared clonotypes between healthy human individuals (dated by TCRdb to 2020 to 2021). About the study as a whole: The cohort included a few men and a couple of women between 18 and 49 years of age. Different laboratories and diverse techniques were used to prepare libraries and sequence TCR repertoires, to increase sequencing depth and limit assay-specific biases. To estimate repertoire size and how much clonotype sharing occurs between individuals, the study deeply sequenced the blood TCR repertoires of five or six healthy adults. Per donor, three plates each were used for CD4 naive and CD4 memory, two for CD8 naive, and one for CD8 memory. Each donor's leukapheresis produced roughly between roughly 0.94 and 9.5 billion PBMCs. Summary of the overall study and its limitations: Compared with non-shared clonotypes, clonotypes shared by all four sorted-subset donors had higher generation probabilities. Sharing across a handful of donors was observed for around 5% of naive CD4, 3% to 3.5% of naive CD8, over 2% of memory CD4, and approximately 0.41% of memory CD8 clonotypes. Larger estimated clonotype richness was generally found for naive subsets than for memory subsets. Rarefaction of sorted-subset datasets indicated incomplete sequencing despite the large sequencing depth. The small number of donors limited the genetic and exposure-history diversity represented. Pairwise subsampling indicated that sequencing depth was expected to affect the degree of clonotype sharing among donors. Only blood was sampled, and tissue TCR repertoires likely differ from those in blood.

The donors were healthy, HIV-negative adults who had no recently reported acute infections or vaccinations. All donors were Caucasian adults living in Nashville, Tennessee, USA. CD8 memory samples combined magnetically selected CD45RO+ cells with CCR7-negative CD45RA+ effector memory (TemRA) cells. Blood was collected by leukapheresis, and PBMCs were isolated by Ficoll-Histopaque density gradient centrifugation and then cryopreserved in liquid nitrogen vapor phase. Analytical flow cytometry was used to check the purity and quantity of every magnetically sorted T cell population. Genomic DNA was isolated from each sorted fraction and quantified by UV absorbance on a Nanodrop 2000c. Based on the germline V gene (reference sequence), the CDR1 and CDR2 sequences are MNHEY and SMNVEV. Taken from cysteine to phenylalanine, the CDR3 has 12 residues. The retained sequence is limited to the CDR3, 36 bases, with the frame set at the first base. V and J are truncated by 4 bases and 4 bases respectively, leaving an intervening sequence of 7 bases.

Using the deep immunoSEQ assay, TCR CDR3 regions were amplified from genomic DNA by multiplex PCR. Extracted genomic DNA from each cell subset was spread evenly across all wells of several immunoSEQ 96-well plates, with each plate serving as a replicate. For sorted subsets, 200 ng of genomic DNA, equivalent to 30,000 or so T cell genomes, went into each replicate PCR. The purified libraries were quantified using a Qubit 3.0 fluorometer, sized with a Bioanalyzer 2100, and then quantified again using the KAPA Library Quantification kit. Every immunoSEQ 96-well plate was sequenced on a separate single-read 150-cycle Illumina NextSeq 550 flow cell. Turning to the authors' computational methods: Because only junctional sequences without quality scores were contained in the immunoSEQ output, filtering matching that applied to full-length reads could not be performed. To assign V/J genes and CDR3, sequences were annotated against IMGT germline references using PyIR, a Python wrapper for IgBLAST v1.9. Any read was removed if the V/J assignment was weak (E-value above 1e-6), the CDR3 was missing, or the read contained stop codons, out-of-frame junctions, or ambiguous translated residues. V3J clonotypes were defined as sequences sharing an identical inferred V gene, J gene, and CDR3 amino acid sequence. Percentage overlap between repertoires was calculated by dividing the number of shared unique clonotypes by the size of the smaller repertoire. Three approaches were used to assess repertoire richness: RTK rarefaction, the Chao1 estimator, and Recon v2.1 estimates of unobserved clonotypes. Generation probabilities for all TCRbeta clonotypes obtained by the gDNA method from four donors were computed using OLGA. The table comes from immuneACCESS by way of TCRdb, which keeps in-frame sequences with V and J called. Part of the clones is missing from these tables; in studies checked, under half for an unresolved V gene and the rest for unknown reasons. That table is the source of V, J and clone size, and D and trimming were worked out from the DNA. The sample contains about 110,000 clones, around 68% of them found a single time. The ten top clones hold approximately 25% of the sample.

This TCR was sampled from a woman aged 25-40 years in good health. Specimen: memory CD8+ T cells sorted from blood. What this sample's cell subset or site label stands for: CD45RO+ cells pooled with CCR7-negative TemRA cells. The chain couples TRBV27 to TRBJ2-5; the D gene remains uncertain. The CDR3 protein is CASSSLGETQYF. The DNA sequence is as follows: TGTGCCAGCAGTTCTCTGGGAGAGACCCAGTACTTC.